The next 6 T cell receptor beta chains were all read from a single sample in a study of blood T cell repertoires in COVID-19. Clones were sequenced by immunoSEQ multiplex PCR, and TCRdb holds only the in-frame ones, with some missing. The table lists about 87,000 clones, over 70% of them singletons, with approximately 4.6% in the top ten. Sequenced material: peripheral blood. Every receptor here comes from a woman aged 45-65 years with acute or convalescent COVID-19.

The chain joins TRBV7-8 to TRBJ1-5; possibly TRBD1 for D (5 bases). The V gene's germline CDR1 is SGHVS and CDR2 FQNEAQ. Trimming removed 3 bases at V and 4 bases at J, with 10 bases between. CDR3 size: 14 residues. The CDR3, as DNA: TGTGCCAGCAGCTTTGCGGGGCTGAATCAGCCCCAGCATTTT. As protein: CASSFAGLNQPQHF.

This chain uses TRBV7-2 with TRBJ1-5, with D perhaps TRBD1 (5 bases). The CDR3 is 16 amino acids. CDR1 is SGHTA, CDR2 FQGNSA, per germline. V lost 2 bases and J 0 bases, leaving 11 bases between the germline ends. This CDR3 reads CASSLRGLGSNQPQHF. DNA of the CDR3: TGTGCCAGCAGCTTAAGGGGACTGGGTAGCAATCAGCCCCAGCATTTT.

This rearrangement joins TRBV28 to TRBJ2-3, with D uncertain. The CDR3 is made up of 17 amino acids. Germline values: CDR1 MDHEN, CDR2 SYDVKM. V lost 10 bases to trimming and J lost 3 bases, with 26 bases between them. The CDR3 nucleotides read TGTGCCACCCACTCTACTGGGCCCGCAGTGGCGACAGATACGCAGTATTTT. This encodes CATHSTGPAVATDTQYF.

The chain combines TRBV12-5 with TRBJ2-2; D remains ambiguous. Germline V gene sequence: CDR1 LGHNT, CDR2 FRNRAP. The CDR3 totals 12 residues. V lost 6 bases, J lost 5 bases, and 7 bases lay in between. CDR3 amino acids: CASGQPTGELFF. CDR3 bases: TGTGCTAGTGGACAACCTACCGGGGAGCTGTTTTTT.

V gene TRBV29-1 combines with J gene TRBJ1-1; D perhaps matches TRBD1 (5 bases). Looked up from germline, CDR1 is SQVTM and CDR2 is ANQGSEA. The CDR3 is 14 residues long. The V and J ends lost 1 base and 3 bases respectively, with 12 bases between them. The chain's CDR3 is CSVEVTGGDTEAFF. DNA for the CDR3: TGCAGCGTTGAAGTAACGGGGGGTGACACTGAAGCTTTCTTT.

The chain combines TRBV4-2 with TRBJ1-6; TRBD1 agrees at 8 bases. J lost 5 bases, V lost 0 bases, and 0 bases had no gene match. This CDR3 is built from 15 residues. Germline V gives CDR1 LGHNA, CDR2 YNFKEQ. CDR3 nucleotide sequence: TGTGCCAGCAGCCAAGACAGGGGGCATAATTCACCCCTCCACTTT. Protein product: CASSQDRGHNSPLHF.